This T cell receptor (beta chain) was sequenced during a study of blood T cell repertoires in COVID-19. V dropped 5 bases and J dropped 2 bases, with 9 bases sitting between them. CDR1 is SGHAT and CDR2 is FQNNGV in the germline V gene. The CDR3 totals 13 residues. Generated by immunoSEQ multiplex PCR, the TCRdb table keeps only in-frame clones and is missing some. The profile covers 300,000 or so clones, with approximately 86% appearing a single time and 1.3% taken by the ten largest. This sequence joins TRBV11-2 and TRBJ1-1; TRBD1 might be the D (6 bases). This TCR derives from a man between 65 and 85 years old with acute or convalescent COVID-19. The sample was peripheral blood. This chain's CDR3 is CASSKGVNTEAFF. The CDR3 DNA reads as TGTGCCAGCAGCAAGGGGGTAAACACTGAAGCTTTCTTT.